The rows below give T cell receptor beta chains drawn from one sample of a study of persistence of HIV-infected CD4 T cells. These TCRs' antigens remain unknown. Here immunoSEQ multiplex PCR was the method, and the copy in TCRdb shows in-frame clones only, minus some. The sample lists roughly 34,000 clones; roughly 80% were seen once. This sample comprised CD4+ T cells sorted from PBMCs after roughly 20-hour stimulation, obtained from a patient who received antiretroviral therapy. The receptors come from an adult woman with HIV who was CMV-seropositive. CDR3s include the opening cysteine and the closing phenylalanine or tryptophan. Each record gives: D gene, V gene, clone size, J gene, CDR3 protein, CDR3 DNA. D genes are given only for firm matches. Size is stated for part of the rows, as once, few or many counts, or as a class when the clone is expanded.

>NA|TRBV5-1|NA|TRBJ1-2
CASSLTSNYGYTF
TGCGCCAGCAGCTTAACCTCTAACTATGGCTACACCTTC
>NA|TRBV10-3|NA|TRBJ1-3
CAISEAPGLGRGNTIYF
TGTGCCATCAGTGAGGCGCCCGGACTGGGACGTGGAAACACCATATATTTT
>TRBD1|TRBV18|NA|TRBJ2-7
CASSPGTGGYEQYF
TGTGCCAGCTCACCAGGGACAGGGGGCTACGAGCAGTACTTC
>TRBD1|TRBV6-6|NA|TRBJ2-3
CASSSPGTGFTDTQYF
TGTGCCAGCAGTTCGCCCGGGACAGGGTTCACAGATACGCAGTATTTT
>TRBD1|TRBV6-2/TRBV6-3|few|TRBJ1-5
CASSSAGGHLYSNQPQHF
TGTGCCAGCAGTTCGGCAGGGGGCCACCTCTATAGCAATCAGCCCCAGCATTTT
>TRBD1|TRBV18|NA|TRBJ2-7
CASLLGQYSYEQYF
TGTGCCAGTCTCCTGGGACAGTACTCCTACGAGCAGTACTTC
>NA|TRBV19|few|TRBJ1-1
CASSIRGEIEGTEAFF
TGTGCCAGTAGTATAAGAGGGGAAATAGAGGGCACTGAAGCTTTCTTT
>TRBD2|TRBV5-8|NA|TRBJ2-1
CASILPRGGGGFYNEQFF
TGTGCCAGCATTCTCCCACGCGGCGGCGGGGGATTCTACAATGAGCAGTTCTTC
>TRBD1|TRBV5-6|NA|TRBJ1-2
CASSLVGGGGRYGYTF
TGTGCCAGCAGCTTGGTAGGTGGAGGGGGCAGGTATGGCTACACCTTC
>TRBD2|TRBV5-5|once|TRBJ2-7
CASSSTPGGTYEQYF
TGTGCCAGCAGCTCCACCCCGGGAGGAACCTACGAGCAGTACTTC
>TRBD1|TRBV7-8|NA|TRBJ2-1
CASSLTPDRAHEQFF
TGTGCCAGCAGCTTAACCCCGGACAGGGCTCATGAGCAGTTCTTC
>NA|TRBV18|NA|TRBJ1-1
CASSRTERMNTEAFF
TGTGCCAGCTCCAGGACAGAGAGGATGAACACTGAAGCTTTCTTT
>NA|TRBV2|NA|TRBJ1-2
CASSHSKAAGSNYGYTF
TGTGCCAGCAGTCATAGCAAGGCGGCAGGGTCAAACTATGGCTACACCTTC
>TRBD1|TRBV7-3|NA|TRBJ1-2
CASSSTGTGDFTF
TGTGCCAGCAGCTCCACCGGAACAGGGGACTTTACCTTC
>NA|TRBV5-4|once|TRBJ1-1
CASSLGGGMNTEAFF
TGTGCCAGCAGCTTGGGGGGGGGAATGAACACTGAAGCTTTCTTT
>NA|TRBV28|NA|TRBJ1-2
CASSLTGSGYTF
TGTGCCAGCAGTTTAACGGGATCTGGCTACACCTTC
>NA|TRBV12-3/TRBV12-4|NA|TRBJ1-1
CASSLRLNTEAFF
TGTGCCAGCAGTTTAAGGCTGAACACTGAAGCTTTCTTT
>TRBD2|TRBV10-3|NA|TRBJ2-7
CAIRPTSGRDEQYF
TGTGCCATCAGACCGACTAGCGGGAGAGACGAGCAGTACTTC
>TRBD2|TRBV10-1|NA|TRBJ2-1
CASKYVKGLAGGPPYNEQFF
TGCGCCAGCAAATATGTGAAGGGACTAGCGGGAGGGCCACCCTACAATGAGCAGTTCTTC
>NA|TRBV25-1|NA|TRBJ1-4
CASSPEGVWEKLFF
TGTGCCAGCAGTCCCGAGGGCGTATGGGAAAAACTGTTTTTT
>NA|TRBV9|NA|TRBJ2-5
CASSPQVQETQYF
TGTGCCAGCAGCCCCCAAGTCCAAGAGACCCAGTACTTC
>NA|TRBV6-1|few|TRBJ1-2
CASSGGTYNARGYTF
TGTGCCAGCAGTGGCGGGACCTACAATGCGAGGGGCTACACCTTC
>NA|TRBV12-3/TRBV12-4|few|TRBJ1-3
CASGQSSGNTIYF
TGTGCCAGCGGACAGAGCTCTGGAAACACCATATATTTT
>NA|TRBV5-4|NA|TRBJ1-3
CASSLGQAGNTIYF
TGTGCCAGCAGCTTGGGACAGGCTGGAAACACCATATATTTT
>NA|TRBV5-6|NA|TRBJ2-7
CASSSGLLRSYEQYF
TGTGCCAGCAGCTCGGGACTCCTCAGATCCTACGAGCAGTACTTC
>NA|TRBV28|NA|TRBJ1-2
CASSLDGVAGYTF
TGTGCCAGCAGTTTAGATGGGGTAGCTGGCTACACCTTC
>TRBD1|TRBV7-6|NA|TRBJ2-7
CASSSIAPTGYLTYEQYF
TGTGCCAGCAGCTCCATAGCCCCGACAGGGTACTTGACCTACGAGCAGTACTTC
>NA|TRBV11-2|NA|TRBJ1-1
CASSLETEAFF
TGTGCCAGCAGCTTAGAAACTGAAGCTTTCTTT
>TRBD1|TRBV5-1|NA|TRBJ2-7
CATKLGTGSNEQYF
TGCGCCACCAAATTAGGGACAGGTAGTAACGAGCAGTACTTC
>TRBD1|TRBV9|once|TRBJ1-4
CASSVGTGAPEKLFF
TGTGCCAGCAGCGTAGGAACAGGGGCGCCGGAAAAACTGTTTTTT
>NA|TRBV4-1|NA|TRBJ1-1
CASSQDTVRQVVNTEAFF
TGCGCCAGCAGCCAAGATACCGTCCGGCAGGTCGTGAACACTGAAGCTTTCTTT
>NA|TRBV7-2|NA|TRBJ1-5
CASVEGNQPQHF
TGTGCCAGCGTTGAGGGGAATCAGCCCCAGCATTTT
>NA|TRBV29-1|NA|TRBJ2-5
CSVEGFQTQYF
TGCAGCGTTGAAGGTTTTCAGACCCAGTACTTC
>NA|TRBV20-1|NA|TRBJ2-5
CSDRPQETQYF
TGCAGTGACAGGCCCCAAGAGACCCAGTACTTC
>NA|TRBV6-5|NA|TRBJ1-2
CASSQQGSGNGYTF
TGTGCCAGCAGTCAACAGGGCTCGGGGAATGGCTACACCTTC
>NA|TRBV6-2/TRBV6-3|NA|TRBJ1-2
CASSYAGRTYGYTF
TGTGCCAGCAGTTACGCAGGGCGGACCTATGGCTACACCTTC
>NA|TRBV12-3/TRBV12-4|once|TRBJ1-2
CASSSRAIYGYTF
TGTGCCAGCAGTTCCAGGGCGATCTATGGCTACACCTTC
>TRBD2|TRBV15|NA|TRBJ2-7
CATSGGRAIGSYEQYF
TGTGCCACCAGCGGCGGGAGGGCCATAGGGTCCTACGAGCAGTACTTC
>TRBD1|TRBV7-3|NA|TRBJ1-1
CASSPQGARQGTEAFF
TGTGCCAGCAGCCCACAGGGGGCGAGACAGGGCACTGAAGCTTTCTTT
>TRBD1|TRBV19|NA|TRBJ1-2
CASSISTGLYGYTF
TGTGCCAGTAGTATATCGACAGGGCTCTATGGCTACACCTTC
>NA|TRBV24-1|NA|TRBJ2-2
CATSAAGTGELFF
TGTGCCACCAGTGCGGCAGGGACCGGGGAGCTGTTTTTT
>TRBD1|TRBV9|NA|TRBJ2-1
CASSSWTGQYNEQFF
TGTGCCAGCAGCTCTTGGACAGGCCAATACAATGAGCAGTTCTTC
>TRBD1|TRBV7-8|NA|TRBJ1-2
CASSITTGTGYTF
TGTGCCAGCAGCATTACGACAGGGACCGGCTACACCTTC
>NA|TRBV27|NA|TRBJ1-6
CASSLSLTKAASPLHF
TGTGCCAGCAGTTTATCGTTAACTAAAGCGGCTTCACCCCTCCACTTT
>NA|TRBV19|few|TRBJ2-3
CASRPGYITDTQYF
TGTGCCAGTAGGCCGGGCTACATCACAGATACGCAGTATTTT
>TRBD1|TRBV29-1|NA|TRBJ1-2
CSVAGQGRYGYTF
TGCAGCGTTGCGGGACAGGGCCGATATGGCTACACCTTC
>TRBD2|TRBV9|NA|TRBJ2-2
CASSVSGGESTGELFF
TGTGCCAGCAGCGTTAGCGGGGGAGAGTCGACCGGGGAGCTGTTTTTT
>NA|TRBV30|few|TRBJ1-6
CAWSVQGNSPLHF
TGTGCCTGGAGTGTCCAGGGCAATTCACCCCTCCACTTT
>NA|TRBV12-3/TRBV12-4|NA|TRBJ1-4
CASSVGTSGKLFF
TGTGCCAGCAGTGTTGGGACATCCGGAAAACTGTTTTTT
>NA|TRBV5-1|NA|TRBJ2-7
CASSFTVSYEQYF
TGCGCCAGCAGCTTTACAGTCTCCTACGAGCAGTACTTC
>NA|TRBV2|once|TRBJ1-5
CANRQDRDQPQHF
TGTGCCAACCGACAGGATCGGGATCAGCCCCAGCATTTT